What follows are 11 T cell receptor beta chains derived from one specimen sequenced in a study of T cells after somatic rescue of genetic block. Profiled with immunoSEQ multiplex PCR; TCRdb holds only in-frame clones, not every one. This table has about 14,000 clones, around three quarters appearing once. Sequenced sample: peripheral blood mononuclear cells (PBMCs). The receptors come from a boy younger than 18.

This clone came up a few times. The chain uses TRBV18 and TRBJ2-7; D might be TRBD1 or TRBD2, each matching 5 bases. The CDR3 contains 15 residues. V was clipped by 0 bases and J by 2 bases, with 11 bases between them. Germline V lookup: CDR1 KGHSH, CDR2 LQKENI. CDR3 amino acids: CASSPPAGAPYEQYF. Here the CDR3 DNA reads TGTGCCAGCTCACCACCGGCCGGGGCTCCCTACGAGCAGTACTTC.

The chain is built from TRBV19 and TRBJ1-1; D gene uncertain. Trimming shortened V by 3 bases and J by 5 bases, and 7 bases separated the two germline ends. Germline values: CDR1 LNHDA, CDR2 SQIVND (reference sequence). This CDR3 region has 12 residues. The CDR3 region is CASSIRQTEAFF. CDR3 coding DNA: TGTGCCAGTAGTATCCGACAAACTGAAGCTTTCTTT.

This clone was seen a few times. The chain has TRBV6-6 and TRBJ2-7; tentatively, D is TRBD2 (6 bases). V lost 6 bases to trimming and J lost 4 bases, with 10 bases between them. Germline lookup yields CDR1 MNHNY and CDR2 SVGAGI (reference sequence). The CDR3 sequence is 12 residues long. The CDR3 sequence: CASREGFYEQYF. DNA of the CDR3: TGTGCCAGCAGGGAGGGGTTTTACGAGCAGTACTTC.

The gene calls are TRBV27 and TRBJ2-6; 7 bases line up with TRBD1. Germline-derived CDR1 and CDR2 are MNHEY and SMNVEV (reference sequence). Trimming at V came to 4 bases and at J to 0 bases, leaving 0 bases not matched to a gene. The CDR3 extends over 15 amino acids. In DNA form, the CDR3 reads TGTGCCAGCAGTTACAGGGGCTCTGGGGCCAACGTCCTGACTTTC. Its protein is CASSYRGSGANVLTF. Full variable domain (outside the CDR3, taken from reference TRBV27 and TRBJ2-6): EAQVTQNPRYLITVTGKKLTVTCSQNMNHEYMSWYRQDPGLGLRQIYYSMNVEVTDKGDVPEGYKVSRKEKRNFPLILESPSPNQTSLYFCASSYRGSGANVLTFGAGSRLTVL.

The V gene is TRBV28, the J gene TRBJ2-2; 8 positions match TRBD1. CDR1 MDHEN and CDR2 SYDVKM come from the germline V gene. V shed 6 bases and J 1 base; nucleotides not matched to a gene: 4. The length of the CDR3 is 15 residues. The CDR3 sequence is CASRGGTGNTGELFF. In nucleotides, the CDR3 is TGTGCCAGCAGAGGAGGGACAGGGAACACCGGGGAGCTGTTTTTT.

The chain is built from TRBV5-8 and TRBJ2-1, with 8 bases lining up with TRBD1. This CDR3 region has 15 residues. V was pared by 6 bases and J by 0 bases, with 5 bases of the junction left unmatched. Germline-derived CDR1 and CDR2 are SGHTS and YDEGEE. CDR3 residues: CASNWDRSSYNEQFF. The CDR3 DNA sequence: TGTGCCAGCAATTGGGACAGGAGCTCCTACAATGAGCAGTTCTTC.

J is TRBJ1-6 and V is TRBV30; 8 positions agree with TRBD1. The germline CDR1 and CDR2 sequences are GTSNPN and SVGIG (reference sequence). This CDR3 region has 14 residues. J gave up 10 bases and V 3 bases, and 8 bases lay outside the gene matches. CDR3: CAWSLTGEESPLHF. Written as DNA, the CDR3 is TGTGCCTGGAGCTTGACAGGGGAGGAATCACCCCTCCACTTT.

This clone was seen a handful of times. The chain joins TRBV5-6 to TRBJ1-1; D gene ambiguous. Germline V lookup: CDR1 SGHDT, CDR2 YYEEEE. The CDR3 is 13 residues long. V lost 0 bases, J lost 11 bases, and 14 bases lay in between. Here the CDR3 DNA reads TGTGCCAGCAGCTTGGGGGGTCCCATGGAGGCTTTCTTT. As protein: CASSLGGPMEAFF.

This chain connects TRBV5-6 to TRBJ1-3, with 9 positions matching TRBD1. Germline V lookup: CDR1 SGHDT, CDR2 YYEEEE. J gave up 4 bases and V 2 bases, and 13 bases lay outside the gene matches. This CDR3 has 18 amino acids. CDR3 sequence reads: CASSFGDRVHSSGNTIYF. DNA of the CDR3: TGTGCCAGCAGCTTCGGGGACAGGGTTCATAGCTCCGGAAACACCATATATTTT. The variable domain in full, with the rest retrieved from reference TRBV5-6 and TRBJ1-3, is DAGVTQSPTHLIKTRGQQVTLRCSPKSGHDTVSWYQQALGQGPQFIFQYYEEEERQRGNFPDRFSGHQFPNYSSELNVNALLLGDSALYLCASSFGDRVHSSGNTIYFGEGSWLTVV.

V usage is TRBV7-9 and J usage is TRBJ2-2; TRBD1 aligns across 11 bases. CDR3 size: 17 residues. Germline assignment: CDR1 SEHNR and CDR2 FQNEAQ (reference sequence). The J segment lost 0 bases and the V segment lost 5 bases, leaving 5 bases of the junction unmatched. CDR3 bases: TGTGCCAGCAGCCGGACAGGGGGCTTATCGAACACCGGGGAGCTGTTTTTT. It is translated as CASSRTGGLSNTGELFF.

The chain couples TRBV7-6 to TRBJ2-7; 7 bases agree with TRBD1. V trimming: 5 bases; J trimming: 3 bases; junction bases outside the gene matches: 7. CDR3 size: 14 residues. The germline CDR1 and CDR2 sequences are SGHVS and FNYEAQ. The CDR3 is CASSTGVLRYEQYF. The CDR3 DNA reads as TGTGCCAGCAGCACAGGGGTACTCCGCTACGAGCAGTACTTC.